This is a list of T cell receptor beta chains from one sample in a study of cytomegalovirus exposure and HLA in healthy donors. Profiled with immunoSEQ multiplex PCR; TCRdb holds only in-frame clones, not every one. The sample gives about 230,000 clones, more than 60% of which show up once; 2.5% to 3.5% is in the top ten. The sample taken for sequencing was PBMCs. All receptors derive from a woman in her fifties or sixties in good health and CMV-seropositive. Both conserved end residues are part of each CDR3. The order of the fields is D gene, V gene, clone size, J gene, CDR3 DNA, CDR3 protein. The D gene is left open where the match is weak. Size tells how often a clone was seen (once, few, many) or the class of an expanded clone, and some rows leave it out.

NA	TRBV6-6	NA	TRBJ2-3	TGTGCCAGCAGCCCCCCCAGGGAAGGGCGTACGCAGTATTTT	CASSPPREGRTQYF
NA	TRBV30	once	TRBJ2-6	TGTGCCTTCAGCTCTGGGGCCAACGTCCTGACTTTC	CAFSSGANVLTF
TRBD1	TRBV11-2	few	TRBJ1-4	TGTGCCAGCAGCCCCTTCAGGGGGCGTCGGGAAAAACTGTTTTTT	CASSPFRGRREKLFF
NA	TRBV5-1	NA	TRBJ2-3	TGCGCCAGCAGTCTCGACAGGAGACGCACAGATACGCAGTATTTT	CASSLDRRRTDTQYF
TRBD1	TRBV7-9	NA	TRBJ1-5	TGTTCCAGCAGCTATGGGACAGGGGCCTTTAGCAATCAGCCCCAGCATTTT	CSSSYGTGAFSNQPQHF
TRBD1	TRBV5-4	few	TRBJ2-7	TGTGCCAGCGCCTCCGGGACAGGCTACTACGAGCAGTACTTC	CASASGTGYYEQYF
NA	TRBV14	NA	TRBJ2-3	TGTGCCAGCAGCCCCCCCCAAGCTACGCAGTATTTT	CASSPPQATQYF
NA	TRBV2	NA	TRBJ1-3	TGTGCCAGTGCCGCGGAGTCTGGAAACACCATATATTTT	CASAAESGNTIYF
NA	TRBV7-8	NA	TRBJ2-1	TGTGCCAGTGCGGGGCAGTTACTTTACAATGAGCAGTTCTTC	CASAGQLLYNEQFF
NA	TRBV7-2	NA	TRBJ2-7	TGTGCCAGCAGCTTAATGAACCGGGGGCGGGGGGAGCAGTACTTC	CASSLMNRGRGEQYF
TRBD1	TRBV6-5	NA	TRBJ1-1	TGTGCCAGCAATGACAGGGGCACTGAAGCTTTCTTT	CASNDRGTEAFF
NA	TRBV6-6	NA	TRBJ1-2	TGTGCCAGCAGTGAGCGGACGGATCTCCTGACCTTC	CASSERTDLLTF
NA	TRBV11-2	NA	TRBJ1-1	TGTGCCAGCAGCTTAAGCGATACTGAAGCTTTCTTT	CASSLSDTEAFF
TRBD1	TRBV18	NA	TRBJ2-7	TGTGCCAGCTCACCCCCCGGGACAGGGGTCTACGAGCAGTACTTC	CASSPPGTGVYEQYF
TRBD1	TRBV6-5	NA	TRBJ1-4	TGTGCCAGCAGTACGCGACAGGGGACAGGGGAAAAACTGTTTTTT	CASSTRQGTGEKLFF
TRBD1	TRBV5-1	NA	TRBJ1-5	TGCGCCAGCAGCGCCGGACAGGGCCAGCCCCAGCATTTT	CASSAGQGQPQHF
NA	TRBV30	NA	TRBJ1-5	TGTGCCTGGAGTGTAGGGGCGAGCGACAATCAGCCCCAGCATTTT	CAWSVGASDNQPQHF
NA	TRBV27	NA	TRBJ2-7	TGTGCCAGCAGTTTGTTGCGGGACTACGAGCAGTACTTC	CASSLLRDYEQYF
NA	TRBV27	few	TRBJ1-1	TGTGCCAGCAGTTCCCCGAGGACAGCGAACACTGAAGCTTTCTTT	CASSSPRTANTEAFF
NA	TRBV19	NA	TRBJ1-2	TGTGCCAGTAGTCGAAGGAAGGGGAACTATGGCTACACCTTC	CASSRRKGNYGYTF
NA	TRBV7-3	few	TRBJ2-2	TGTGCCAGCAGCTTATTGGGGGGAACCGGGGAGCTGTTTTTT	CASSLLGGTGELFF